The 27 T cell receptor beta chains below were found in one sample sequenced in a study of blood T cells in healthy people across ages. For the second PCR, which ran for 7 to 11 cycles, a sample-barcoded 5' primer and a J-beta primer mix were used. MiXCR, applied by TCRdb to the 5' RACE reads, yields one record per CDR3 protein. The table has roughly 550,000 distinct CDR3 sequences, 24% seen once. The sample was also linked to a second study, of T cells of mothers and their children.

Material: blood. The receptor set was obtained from a boy younger than 18 in good health.

The V gene is TRBV20-1, the J gene TRBJ1-1; 7 bases agree with TRBD1. The CDR3 runs 14 residues. Germline V gene sequence: CDR1 DFQATT, CDR2 SNEGSKA (reference sequence). The ends lost 6 bases at V and 0 bases at J; junction bases unmatched: 7. CDR3 nucleotides: TGCAGTGCGGGGGACAGCCTGATGAACACTGAAGCTTTCTTT. It yields the protein CSAGDSLMNTEAFF.

The chain employs TRBV6-2 or TRBV6-3 and TRBJ2-5; 10 bases agree with TRBD2. The tail of the sequence fits TRBJ2-1 better, so the J call may be wrong. This CDR3 contains 17 residues. Germline V lookup: CDR1 MNHEY, CDR2 SVGEGT. The CDR3 DNA reads as TGTGCCAGCAGTTACTCCAGCCTAGCGGGAGCTTACAATGAGCAGTTCTTC. It specifies CASSYSSLAGAYNEQFF.

CDR3 in DNA: TGTGCCAGCAGCCAAGGGGTACTAGCGGGGGGTAACCAAGAGACCCAGTACTTC. Translating gives CASSQGVLAGGNQETQYF. The chain uses TRBV3-1 and TRBJ2-5, with TRBD2 identical over 12 bases. This CDR3 comprises 18 residues. The J segment lost 0 bases and the V segment lost 1 base, leaving 6 bases of the junction unmatched. In germline, CDR1 is LGHDT, CDR2 YNNKEL (reference sequence).

This clonotype was seen only a few times. V and J are TRBV10-3 and TRBJ2-5; TRBD2 matches at 14 bases. The V and J ends lost 10 bases and 2 bases, in that order; junction bases with no gene match: 3. Germline values: CDR1 ENHRY, CDR2 SYGVKD. CDR3 length: 14 amino acids. The CDR3 sequence: CATRLAGGQETQYF. As DNA, the CDR3 is TGTGCCACCAGACTAGCGGGAGGGCAAGAGACCCAGTACTTC.

The chain joins TRBV3-1 to TRBJ1-4; D perhaps matches TRBD1 (6 bases). V was trimmed by 1 base and J by 8 bases, leaving 14 bases between them. The CDR3 sequence is 15 residues long. In germline, CDR1 is LGHDT, CDR2 YNNKEL (reference sequence). In DNA form, the CDR3 reads TGTGCCAGCAGCCAAGGGGGGCCAGCCGAAGAAAAACTGTTTTTT. Amino acid sequence: CASSQGGPAEEKLFF. The whole variable domain, filled in from reference TRBV3-1 and TRBJ1-4, reads DTAVSQTPKYLVTQMGNDKSIKCEQNLGHDTMYWYKQDSKKFLKIMFSYNNKELIINETVPNRFSPKSPDKAHLNLHINSLELGDSAVYFCASSQGGPAEEKLFFGSGTQLSVL.

This clonotype has only a few counts. The V call is TRBV20-1, the J call TRBJ2-7; 7 bases agree with TRBD2. Germline CDR1 reads DFQATT; CDR2 reads SNEGSKA (reference sequence). J was trimmed by 0 bases and V by 3 bases; bases with no gene match: 20. The length of the CDR3 is 19 residues. Written as DNA, the CDR3 is TGCAGTGCTAGTCCCCTTACTAGCGTTACTAGGGTTTTCTCCTACGAGCAGTACTTC. Encoded protein: CSASPLTSVTRVFSYEQYF.

This clonotype has more than one count but fewer than ten. The chain links TRBV28 to TRBJ2-7, with 10 bases matching TRBD1. The ends lost 4 bases at V and 3 bases at J; junction bases unmatched: 3. CDR3 size: 14 residues. In germline, CDR1 is MDHEN, CDR2 SYDVKM. The CDR3 DNA follows: TGTGCCAGCAGTTCGGGACAGGGGAACTACGAGCAGTACTTC. Protein: CASSSGQGNYEQYF.

A remark on this clonotype: An end of the junction differs from the germline gene, which may be a read error. The CDR3 nucleotides are TGTGCCAGCAGTCAACCGACAGCCCGGATGGGCAATCAGCCCCAACATTTT. This codes for CASSQPTARMGNQPQHF. The chain has TRBV28 and TRBJ1-5; a weak D match, TRBD1 (5 bases). The CDR3 spans 17 residues. Germline V gene sequence: CDR1 MDHEN, CDR2 SYDVKM.

Regarding this clonotype: The junction does not match germline at one end; this may be a read error. The genes are TRBV4-3 and TRBJ2-1; 14 bases align to TRBD2. There are 18 residues in the CDR3. CDR1 is LGHNA, CDR2 YSLEER, per germline. The CDR3 region is CVSSQGGLAGGITNEQFF. CDR3 in DNA: TGCGTCAGCAGCCAAGGCGGACTAGCGGGAGGCATTACAAATGAGCAGTTCTTC.

There are a few counts of this clonotype. The chain has TRBV18 and TRBJ2-5; a possible D gene is TRBD2 (5 bases). V was trimmed by 2 bases and J by 1 base, leaving 11 bases between them. The CDR3 is 15 amino acids. From germline, CDR1 is KGHSH and CDR2 LQKENI. CDR3: CASSPFDGIQETQYF. In nucleotides, the CDR3 is TGTGCCAGCTCACCATTTGACGGGATCCAAGAGACCCAGTACTTC.

The J gene is TRBJ1-4, the V gene TRBV9, with D perhaps matching TRBD1 (5 bases). Germline CDR1 is SGDLS and CDR2 is YYNGEE. The V end lost 7 bases, the J end lost 6 bases, and 19 bases lay between the germline ends. This CDR3 is 15 amino acids long. The CDR3 DNA reads TGTGCCAGCGCGAAGTGGGGGGTTGAGGATGAAAAACTGTTTTTT. Translation: CASAKWGVEDEKLFF.

The chain employs TRBV20-1 and TRBJ2-5; a weak D match, TRBD1 (5 bases). V was shortened by 2 bases and J by 4 bases, with 8 bases between the two germline ends. CDR1 is DFQATT, CDR2 SNEGSKA, per germline (reference sequence). This CDR3 is built from 12 residues. CDR3 loop: CSARQGRETQYF. Here the CDR3 DNA reads TGCAGTGCTAGACAGGGTAGAGAGACCCAGTACTTC.

The genes are TRBV6-2 or TRBV6-3 and TRBJ2-5, with D perhaps matching TRBD1 (5 bases). V was cut by 2 bases and J by 3 bases, with 16 bases left in between. Germline CDR1 is MNHEY and CDR2 is SVGEGT. The CDR3 consists of 16 residues. CDR3 residues: CASSYRRTSCEETQYF. DNA of the CDR3: TGTGCCAGCAGTTACCGAAGGACATCTTGTGAAGAGACCCAGTACTTC.

The V gene is TRBV5-1, the J gene TRBJ2-6, with D hard to call. This CDR3 has 15 amino acids. The germline V gene has CDR1 SGHRS and CDR2 YFSETQ. The V and J ends lost 4 bases and 2 bases respectively, with 10 bases between them. CDR3 in amino acids: CASSPPVAGANVLTF. In DNA, the CDR3 is TGCGCCAGCAGCCCCCCCGTAGCTGGGGCCAACGTCCTGACTTTC.

V gene TRBV6-5 combines with J gene TRBJ2-3; 7 nucleotides agree with TRBD2. J gave up 4 bases and V 4 bases, and 8 bases lay outside the gene matches. The CDR3 sequence is 15 residues long. Germline assignment: CDR1 MNHEY and CDR2 SVGAGI. CDR3 in DNA: TGTGCCAGCAGTTCGCGGGAGCCGCAGGCAGATACGCAGTATTTT. Protein sequence: CASSSREPQADTQYF.

The table lists this clonotype with a few counts. This rearrangement joins TRBV6-5 to TRBJ2-4, with a weak D call TRBD1 (6 bases). Germline-derived CDR1 and CDR2 are MNHEY and SVGAGI. This CDR3 contains 18 residues. V lost 0 bases and J 1 base, leaving 16 bases between the germline ends. CDR3 sequence (DNA): TGTGCCAGCAGTTACTCCGAGAGGGGGTGGAAGGCCAAAAACATTCAGTACTTC. This encodes CASSYSERGWKAKNIQYF.

This sequence joins TRBV4-3 and TRBJ1-4; D perhaps matches TRBD1 (6 bases). This CDR3 contains 15 residues. CDR1 and CDR2 from the germline V gene are LGHNA and YSLEER. V was clipped by 0 bases and J by 3 bases, with 8 bases between them. The CDR3 sequence: CASSQDGGPNEKLFF. The CDR3 nucleotides read TGCGCCAGCAGCCAAGATGGGGGGCCTAATGAAAAACTGTTTTTT.

The chain uses TRBV2 and TRBJ2-1; 7 nucleotides align to TRBD2. Germline V gene sequence: CDR1 SNHLY, CDR2 FYNNEI. The CDR3 length is 14 residues. V trimming: 6 bases; J trimming: 5 bases; junction bases outside the gene matches: 7. The CDR3 DNA sequence: TGTGCCAGCAGAGCCGGGACTAAAAACAATGAGCAGTTCTTC. Its protein is CASRAGTKNNEQFF.

The chain uses TRBV29-1 and TRBJ1-2; TRBD1 matches at 8 bases. CDR3 length equals 12 residues. After removal of 4 bases from V and 6 bases from J, the junction contained 4 bases not matched to a gene. CDR1 is SQVTM and CDR2 is ANQGSEA in the germline V gene. DNA of the CDR3: TGCAGCGTTGTGGGACAGGAAGATGGCTACACCTTC. Its protein product is CSVVGQEDGYTF.

This clonotype was seen only a few times. The CDR3 DNA is TGCGCCAGCAGCCAAGAATTAGCAGGGGGTTATGGCTACACCTTC. Its protein is CASSQELAGGYGYTF. V is TRBV4-1 and J is TRBJ1-2, with TRBD1 matching 7 bases. Germline CDR1 MGHRA, CDR2 YSYEKL. This CDR3 comprises 15 residues. Trimming at V came to 0 bases and at J to 5 bases, leaving 6 bases not matched to a gene.

V usage is TRBV7-9 and J usage is TRBJ2-7, with TRBD1 matching 9 bases. The V gene end was trimmed by 4 bases and the J gene end by 3 bases; junction bases not matched to a gene: 13. CDR3 length equals 17 residues. The germline V gene encodes CDR1 SEHNR and CDR2 FQNEAQ (reference sequence). The DNA for the CDR3 is TGTGCCAGCAGCTCGGGCCGGGACAGGGTTCTTAGCTACGAGCAGTACTTC. Protein product: CASSSGRDRVLSYEQYF.

The genes are TRBV7-2 and TRBJ1-1, with 11 bases aligning to TRBD1. The trim removed 5 bases at V and 3 bases at J, leaving 5 bases unmatched. The CDR3 consists of 15 residues. The germline gives CDR1 SGHTA, CDR2 FQGNSA. The CDR3 here is CASSQPGQGDTEAFF. The CDR3 DNA follows: TGTGCCAGCAGCCAACCGGGACAGGGGGACACTGAAGCTTTCTTT.

This clonotype appeared a few times. The chain combines TRBV7-9 with TRBJ2-1; unclear D gene. The CDR3 totals 9 residues. V was clipped by 5 bases and J by 10 bases, with 3 bases between them. In germline, CDR1 is SEHNR, CDR2 FQNEAQ (reference sequence). The CDR3 bases are TGTGCCAGCAGCCCCGAGCAGTTCTTC. Translated: CASSPEQFF.

The table lists this clonotype with a few counts. Written as DNA, the CDR3 is TGTGCCAGCGCAGCGCGGGTTGGGACCCAGTACTTC. As protein: CASAARVGTQYF. The chain is built from TRBV28 and TRBJ2-5; D perhaps matches TRBD2 (5 bases). Germline-derived CDR1 and CDR2 are MDHEN and SYDVKM. This CDR3 comprises 12 residues. The V gene lost 8 bases and the J gene lost 7 bases, with 14 bases spanning the gap.

A few counts support this clonotype. The rearrangement links TRBV13 to TRBJ2-5; D is unclear. Matching the DNA end better, TRBJ2-7 makes the J call doubtful. This CDR3 is 12 amino acids long. Germline V lookup: CDR1 PRHDT, CDR2 FYEKMQ (reference sequence). CDR3 DNA sequence: TGTGCCAGCAGCTTACTTTACTACGAGCAGTACTTC. Encoded protein: CASSLLYYEQYF.

There are a few counts of this clonotype. V is TRBV4-3 and J is TRBJ2-2; 10 bases map to TRBD2. The CDR3 sequence is 18 residues long. Germline CDR1 LGHNA, CDR2 YSLEER. The ends lost 1 base at V and 1 base at J; junction bases unmatched: 6. CDR3 sequence reads: CASSQAGIAGGNTGELFF. DNA of the CDR3: TGCGCCAGCAGCCAAGCCGGGATAGCGGGAGGGAACACCGGGGAGCTGTTTTTT.

This clonotype was seen more than once but under ten times. Just one base apart from a much larger clone, this may be a read error. The chain couples TRBV23-1 to TRBJ2-3; 11 bases map to TRBD2. TRBV23-1 is placed among ORFs of uncertain function. The CDR3 has 15 amino acids. For the CDR3, the DNA is TGCGTCAGCAGTCGGACTAGCGGGAGCACAGATACGCAGTATTTT. Its translation is CVSSRTSGSTDTQYF.